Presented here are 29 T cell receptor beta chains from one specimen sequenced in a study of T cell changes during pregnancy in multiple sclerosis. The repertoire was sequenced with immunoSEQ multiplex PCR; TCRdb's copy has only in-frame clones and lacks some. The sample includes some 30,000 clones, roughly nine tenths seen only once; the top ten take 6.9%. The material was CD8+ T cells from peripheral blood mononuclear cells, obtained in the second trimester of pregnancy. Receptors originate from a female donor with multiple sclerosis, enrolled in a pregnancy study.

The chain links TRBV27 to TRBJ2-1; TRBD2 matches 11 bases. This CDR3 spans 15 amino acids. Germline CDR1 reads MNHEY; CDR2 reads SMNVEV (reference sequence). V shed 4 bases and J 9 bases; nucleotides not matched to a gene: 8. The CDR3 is CASSSGTSGATEQFF. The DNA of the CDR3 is TGTGCCAGCAGTTCTGGGACTAGCGGAGCCACTGAGCAGTTCTTC.

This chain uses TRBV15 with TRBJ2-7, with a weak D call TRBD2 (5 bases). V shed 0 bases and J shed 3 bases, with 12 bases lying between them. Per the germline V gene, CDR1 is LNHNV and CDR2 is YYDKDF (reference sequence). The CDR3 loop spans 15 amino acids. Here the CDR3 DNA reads TGTGCCACCAGCAGAGAAGATGAAGGGAGCTACGAGCAGTACTTC. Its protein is CATSREDEGSYEQYF.

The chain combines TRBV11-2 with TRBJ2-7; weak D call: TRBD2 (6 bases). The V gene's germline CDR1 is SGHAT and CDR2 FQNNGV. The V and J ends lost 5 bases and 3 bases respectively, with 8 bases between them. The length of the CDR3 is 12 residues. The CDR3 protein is CASSHGGYEQYF. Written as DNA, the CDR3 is TGTGCCAGCAGCCACGGGGGCTACGAGCAGTACTTC.

The CDR3 nucleotides are TGTGCCAGCAGCGCAAGACAGGGGATCTCTGGAAACACCATATATTTT. It encodes CASSARQGISGNTIYF. The genes are TRBV11-3 and TRBJ1-3, with 8 bases that match TRBD1. Germline V gene lookup returns CDR1 SGHNT and CDR2 YENEEA. The trim removed 5 bases at V and 0 bases at J, leaving 6 bases unmatched. The CDR3 runs 16 residues.

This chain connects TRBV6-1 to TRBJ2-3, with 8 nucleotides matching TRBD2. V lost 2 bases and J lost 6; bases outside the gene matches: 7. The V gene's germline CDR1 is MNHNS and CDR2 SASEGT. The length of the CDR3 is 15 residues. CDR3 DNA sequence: TGTGCCAGCAGTGAACCCGGGGGGGGGCTGGATACGCAGTATTTT. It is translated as CASSEPGGGLDTQYF.

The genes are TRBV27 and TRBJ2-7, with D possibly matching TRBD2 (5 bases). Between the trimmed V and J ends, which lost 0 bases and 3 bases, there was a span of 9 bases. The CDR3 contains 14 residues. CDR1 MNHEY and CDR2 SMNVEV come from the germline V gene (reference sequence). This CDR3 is CASSLSGLLYEQYF. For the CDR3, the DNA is TGTGCCAGCAGTTTATCAGGACTCCTCTACGAGCAGTACTTC.

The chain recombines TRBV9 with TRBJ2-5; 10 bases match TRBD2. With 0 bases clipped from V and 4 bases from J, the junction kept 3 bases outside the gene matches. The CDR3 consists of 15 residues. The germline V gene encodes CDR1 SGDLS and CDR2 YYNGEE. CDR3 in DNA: TGTGCCAGCAGCGTAGAAGCGGGGGGGGGAGAGACCCAGTACTTC. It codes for CASSVEAGGGETQYF.

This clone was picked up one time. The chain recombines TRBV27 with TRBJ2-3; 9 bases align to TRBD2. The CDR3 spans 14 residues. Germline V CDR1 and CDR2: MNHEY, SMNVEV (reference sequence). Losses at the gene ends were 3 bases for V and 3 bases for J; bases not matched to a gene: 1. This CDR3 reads CASSLRGGTDTQYF. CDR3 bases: TGTGCCAGCAGTTTGCGGGGGGGTACAGATACGCAGTATTTT.

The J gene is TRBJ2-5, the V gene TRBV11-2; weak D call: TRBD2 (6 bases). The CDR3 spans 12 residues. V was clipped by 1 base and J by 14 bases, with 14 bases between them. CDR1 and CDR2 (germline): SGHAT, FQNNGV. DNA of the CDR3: TGTGCCAGCAGCTTAGGATTGGAGGGGAGCTACTTC. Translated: CASSLGLEGSYF.

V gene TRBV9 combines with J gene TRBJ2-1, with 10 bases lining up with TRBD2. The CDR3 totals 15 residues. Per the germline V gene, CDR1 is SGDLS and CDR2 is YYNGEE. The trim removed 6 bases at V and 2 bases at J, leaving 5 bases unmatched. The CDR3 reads CASTPLAGTYNEQFF. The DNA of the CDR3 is TGTGCCAGCACCCCACTAGCGGGGACCTACAATGAGCAGTTCTTC.

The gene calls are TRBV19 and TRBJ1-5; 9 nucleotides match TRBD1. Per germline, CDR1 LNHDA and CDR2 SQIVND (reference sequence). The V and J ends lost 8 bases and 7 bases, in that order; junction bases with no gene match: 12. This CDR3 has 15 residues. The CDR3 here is CASRRDREGGQPQHF. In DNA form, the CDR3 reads TGTGCCAGTCGGAGGGACAGGGAGGGAGGACAGCCCCAGCATTTT.

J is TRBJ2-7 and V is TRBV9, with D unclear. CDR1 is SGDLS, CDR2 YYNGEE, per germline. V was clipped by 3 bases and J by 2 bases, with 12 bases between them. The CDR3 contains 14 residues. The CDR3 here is CASSGSSSTYEQYF. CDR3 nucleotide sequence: TGTGCCAGCAGCGGGAGTTCCTCCACCTACGAGCAGTACTTC.

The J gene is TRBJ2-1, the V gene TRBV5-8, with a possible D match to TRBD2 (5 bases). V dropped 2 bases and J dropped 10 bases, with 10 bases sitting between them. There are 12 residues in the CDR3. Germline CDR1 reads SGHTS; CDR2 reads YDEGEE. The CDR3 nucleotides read TGTGCCAGCAGCTTTACGGGGTCAGAGCAGTTCTTC. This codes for CASSFTGSEQFF. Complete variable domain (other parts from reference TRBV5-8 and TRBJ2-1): EAGVTQSPTHLIKTRGQQATLRCSPISGHTSVYWYQQALGLGLQFLLWYDEGEERNRGNFPPRFSGRQFPNYSSELNVNALELEDSALYLCASSFTGSEQFFGPGTRLTVL.

In nucleotides, the CDR3 is TGTGCCAGCAGTCGTGGGGCTGGAAATGAGCAGTTCTTC. Translation: CASSRGAGNEQFF. This chain links TRBV6-4 with TRBJ2-1, with TRBD1 as a possible D gene (5 bases). The CDR3 is 13 amino acids. The ends were cut back, 5 bases at V and 7 bases at J, with 12 bases in the middle. CDR1 and CDR2 from the germline V gene are MRHNA and SNTAGT.

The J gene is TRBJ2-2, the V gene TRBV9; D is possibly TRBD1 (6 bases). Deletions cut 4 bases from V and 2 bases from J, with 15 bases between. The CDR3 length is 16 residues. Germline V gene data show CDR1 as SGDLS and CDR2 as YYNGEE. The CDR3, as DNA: TGTGCCAGCAGCACCCAGGGGTTTATTAACACCGGGGAGCTGTTTTTT. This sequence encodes CASSTQGFINTGELFF. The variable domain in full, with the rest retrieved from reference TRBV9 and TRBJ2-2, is DSGVTQTPKHLITATGQRVTLRCSPRSGDLSVYWYQQSLDQGLQFLIQYYNGEERAKGNILERFSAQQFPDLHSELNLSSLELGDSALYFCASSTQGFINTGELFFGEGSRLTVL.

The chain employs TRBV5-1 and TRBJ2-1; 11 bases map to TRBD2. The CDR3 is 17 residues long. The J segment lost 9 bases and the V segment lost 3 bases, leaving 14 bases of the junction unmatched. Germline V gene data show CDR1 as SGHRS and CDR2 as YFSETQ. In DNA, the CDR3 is TGCGCCAGCAGCTACCCGACTAGCGGGGCGACCCGCACTGAGCAGTTCTTC. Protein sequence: CASSYPTSGATRTEQFF.

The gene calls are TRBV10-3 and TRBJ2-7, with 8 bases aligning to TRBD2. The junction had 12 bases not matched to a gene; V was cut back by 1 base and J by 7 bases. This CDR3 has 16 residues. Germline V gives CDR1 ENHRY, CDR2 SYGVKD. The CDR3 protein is CAISEFQRESPQEQYF. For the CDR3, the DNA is TGTGCCATCAGTGAGTTCCAGCGGGAGTCTCCGCAGGAGCAGTACTTC.

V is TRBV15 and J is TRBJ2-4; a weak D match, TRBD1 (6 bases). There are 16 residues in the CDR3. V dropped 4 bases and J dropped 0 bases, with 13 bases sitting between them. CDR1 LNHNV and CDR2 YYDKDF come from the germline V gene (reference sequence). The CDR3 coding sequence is TGTGCCACCAGCAAACCGGGACATCTAGCCAAAAACATTCAGTACTTC. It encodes CATSKPGHLAKNIQYF.

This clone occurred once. The CDR3 sequence is CASSPQGANTGELFF. CDR3 nucleotide sequence: TGTGCCAGCAGCCCTCAGGGGGCGAACACCGGGGAGCTGTTTTTT. The rearrangement links TRBV9 to TRBJ2-2; 7 positions agree with TRBD1. After removal of 4 bases from V and 0 bases from J, the junction contained 3 bases not matched to a gene. The CDR3 spans 15 residues. CDR1 and CDR2 from the germline V gene are SGDLS and YYNGEE.

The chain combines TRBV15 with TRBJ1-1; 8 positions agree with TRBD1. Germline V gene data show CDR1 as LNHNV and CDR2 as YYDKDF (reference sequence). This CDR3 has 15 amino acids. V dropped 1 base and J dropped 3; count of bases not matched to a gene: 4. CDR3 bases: TGTGCCACCAGCAGAGGACAGGGGTATGACACTGAAGCTTTCTTT. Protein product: CATSRGQGYDTEAFF.

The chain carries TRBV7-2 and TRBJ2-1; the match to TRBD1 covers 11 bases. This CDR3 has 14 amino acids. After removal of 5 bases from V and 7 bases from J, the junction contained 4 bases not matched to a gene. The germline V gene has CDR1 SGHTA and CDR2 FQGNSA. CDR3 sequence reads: CASSARDRGNEQFF. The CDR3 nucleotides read TGTGCCAGCAGCGCCCGGGACAGGGGGAATGAGCAGTTCTTC.

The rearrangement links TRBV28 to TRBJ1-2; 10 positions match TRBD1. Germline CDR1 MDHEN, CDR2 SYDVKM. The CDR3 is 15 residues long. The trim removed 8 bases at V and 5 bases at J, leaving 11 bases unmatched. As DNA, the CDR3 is TGTGCCAGCCGAATAACCGGGACAGGGGAATATGGCTACACCTTC. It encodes CASRITGTGEYGYTF.

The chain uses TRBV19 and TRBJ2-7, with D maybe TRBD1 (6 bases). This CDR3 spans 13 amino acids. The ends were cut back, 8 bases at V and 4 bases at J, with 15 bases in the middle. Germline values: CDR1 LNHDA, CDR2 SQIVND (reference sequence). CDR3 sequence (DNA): TGTGCCAGTGCTCCGGGACATAGATACGAGCAGTACTTC. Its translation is CASAPGHRYEQYF.

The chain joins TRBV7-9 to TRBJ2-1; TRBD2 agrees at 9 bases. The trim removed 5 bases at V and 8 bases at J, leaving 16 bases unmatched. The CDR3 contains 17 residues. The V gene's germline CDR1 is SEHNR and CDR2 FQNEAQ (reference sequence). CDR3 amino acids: CASSPRGGRASMDEQFF. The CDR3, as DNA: TGTGCCAGCAGCCCCAGGGGCGGGAGGGCTAGTATGGATGAGCAGTTCTTC.

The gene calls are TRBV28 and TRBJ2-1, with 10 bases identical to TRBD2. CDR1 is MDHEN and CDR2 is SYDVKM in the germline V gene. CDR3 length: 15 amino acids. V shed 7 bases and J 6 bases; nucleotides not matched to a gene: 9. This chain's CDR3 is CASKHLAGDANEQFF. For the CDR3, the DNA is TGTGCCAGCAAACACCTAGCGGGAGACGCCAATGAGCAGTTCTTC.

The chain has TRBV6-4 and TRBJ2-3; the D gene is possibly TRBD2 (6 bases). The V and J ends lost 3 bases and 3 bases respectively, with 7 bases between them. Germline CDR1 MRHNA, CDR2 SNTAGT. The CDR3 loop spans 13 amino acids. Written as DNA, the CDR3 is TGTGCCAGCAGTGAAAGCGGGACAGATACGCAGTATTTT. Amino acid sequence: CASSESGTDTQYF.

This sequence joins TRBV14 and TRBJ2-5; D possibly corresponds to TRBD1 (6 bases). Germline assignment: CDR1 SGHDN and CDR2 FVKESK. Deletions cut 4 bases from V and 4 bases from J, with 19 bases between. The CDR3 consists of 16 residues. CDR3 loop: CASSLGQGRSGETQYF. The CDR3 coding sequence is TGTGCCAGCAGCCTTGGGCAGGGGAGATCGGGAGAGACCCAGTACTTC.

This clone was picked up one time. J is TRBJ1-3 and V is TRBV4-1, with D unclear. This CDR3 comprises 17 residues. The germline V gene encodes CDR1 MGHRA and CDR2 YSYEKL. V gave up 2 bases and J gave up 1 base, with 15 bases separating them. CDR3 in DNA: TGCGCCAGCAGCCAATCCCCCTCATCCCGGTCTGGAAACACCATATATTTT. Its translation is CASSQSPSSRSGNTIYF.

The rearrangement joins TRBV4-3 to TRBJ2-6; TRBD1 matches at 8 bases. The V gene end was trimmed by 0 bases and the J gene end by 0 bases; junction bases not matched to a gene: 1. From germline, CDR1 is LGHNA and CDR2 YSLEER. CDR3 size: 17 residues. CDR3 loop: CASSQDTGGSGANVLTF. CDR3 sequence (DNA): TGCGCCAGCAGCCAAGACACAGGGGGCTCTGGGGCCAACGTCCTGACTTTC.